The 7 T cell receptor beta chains below were found in one sample sequenced in a study of blood T cell repertoires in COVID-19. The data were produced by immunoSEQ multiplex PCR, yet TCRdb's version contains in-frame clones alone and is incomplete. This table holds 150,000 to 200,000 clones, 75% to 85% found once. Source material: PBMCs or T cells enriched from blood (not recorded which). These receptors originate from a man aged 40-55 years who had recovered from COVID-19.

The rearrangement uses TRBV6-2 or TRBV6-3 and TRBJ2-1, with 7 bases matching TRBD2. This CDR3 has 15 residues. V lost 2 bases and J lost 1; bases outside the gene matches: 2. Germline lookup yields CDR1 MNHEY and CDR2 SVGEGT. The CDR3 reads CASSYARGSYNEQFF. In nucleotides, the CDR3 is TGTGCCAGCAGTTACGCGCGGGGGTCCTACAATGAGCAGTTCTTC.

The chain uses TRBV5-1 and TRBJ1-4; D not certain. CDR1 and CDR2 (germline): SGHRS, YFSETQ. The V end was cut by 0 bases, the J end by 6 bases, with 6 bases between. This CDR3 region has 13 residues. The CDR3 DNA reads as TGCGCCAGCAGCTTGGGAGGGTATGAAAAACTGTTTTTT. Translating gives CASSLGGYEKLFF.

V gene TRBV13 combines with J gene TRBJ1-2, with 7 nucleotides matching TRBD1. Germline V gives CDR1 PRHDT, CDR2 FYEKMQ (reference sequence). The CDR3 extends over 14 amino acids. Trimming cost V 2 bases and J 2 bases; bases outside gene matches: 2. CDR3 nucleotides: TGTGCCAGCAGCTTAAGGGGGCACAACTATGGCTACACCTTC. It specifies CASSLRGHNYGYTF.

The chain links TRBV30 to TRBJ2-3; D possibly matches TRBD1 or TRBD2 (6 bases each). CDR3 length equals 13 residues. Germline CDR1 GTSNPN, CDR2 SVGIG (reference sequence). The V end lost 5 bases, the J end lost 1 base, and 10 bases lay between the germline ends. The CDR3 loop is CAWAGHRTDTQYF. CDR3 DNA sequence: TGTGCCTGGGCGGGACACCGCACAGATACGCAGTATTTT.

The sample holds a few counts of this clone. The J gene is TRBJ2-2, the V gene TRBV3-1 (or the pseudogene TRBV3-2), with TRBD2 matching over 14 bases. The CDR3 extends over 17 amino acids. Germline loops: CDR1 LGHDT, CDR2 YNNKEL (reference sequence). V was clipped by 5 bases and J by 4 bases; unmatched bases: 6. The CDR3 DNA sequence: TGTGCCAGCAGCGTCGGGACTAGCGGGGGTTTCACCGGGGAGCTGTTTTTT. Its translation is CASSVGTSGGFTGELFF.

The genes are TRBV19 and TRBJ1-2; D possibly corresponds to TRBD1 (5 bases). Per the germline V gene, CDR1 is LNHDA and CDR2 is SQIVND (reference sequence). The CDR3 covers 15 residues. Trimming took 0 bases from V and 4 from J, leaving 12 bases between them. CDR3 amino acids: CASSIEEGLGYGYTF. The CDR3 DNA sequence: TGTGCCAGTAGTATAGAGGAGGGGCTAGGCTATGGCTACACCTTC.

The table lists this clone with a few counts. The J gene is TRBJ1-5, the V gene TRBV19; 7 positions agree with TRBD1. CDR1 and CDR2 from the germline V gene are LNHDA and SQIVND (reference sequence). V lost 9 bases to trimming and J lost 11 bases; unmatched junction nucleotides: 16. The length of the CDR3 is 14 residues. CDR3 DNA: TGTGCCAGCAGATCGGGACAGCGAACTGGAGCCCAGCATTTT. It specifies CASRSGQRTGAQHF.